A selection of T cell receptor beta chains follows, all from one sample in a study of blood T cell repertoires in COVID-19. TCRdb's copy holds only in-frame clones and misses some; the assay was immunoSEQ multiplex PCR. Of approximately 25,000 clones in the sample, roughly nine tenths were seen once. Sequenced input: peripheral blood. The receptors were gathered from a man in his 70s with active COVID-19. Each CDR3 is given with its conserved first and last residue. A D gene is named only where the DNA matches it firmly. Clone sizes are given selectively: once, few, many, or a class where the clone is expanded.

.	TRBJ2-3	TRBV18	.	CASSARQGTDTQYF	TGTGCCAGCTCAGCTCGACAGGGCACAGATACGCAGTATTTT
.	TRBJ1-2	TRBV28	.	CASSALWTGNNGYTF	TGTGCCAGCAGTGCCCTGTGGACCGGGAACAATGGCTACACCTTC
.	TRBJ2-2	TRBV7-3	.	CASSVNGGTGELFF	TGTGCCAGCAGCGTAAACGGGGGTACCGGGGAGCTGTTTTTT
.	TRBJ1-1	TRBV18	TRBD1	CASSPSGGGTEAFF	TGTGCCAGCTCACCGTCAGGGGGAGGCACTGAAGCTTTCTTT
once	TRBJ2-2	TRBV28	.	CASSFQNTGELFF	TGTGCCAGCAGTTTCCAGAACACCGGGGAGCTGTTTTTT
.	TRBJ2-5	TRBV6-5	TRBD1	CASSYSTTGKETQYF	TGTGCCAGCAGTTACTCCACGACAGGGAAAGAGACCCAGTACTTC
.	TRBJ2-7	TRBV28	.	CASSLYGGRREQYF	TGTGCCAGCAGTTTATACGGGGGAAGGCGCGAGCAGTACTTC
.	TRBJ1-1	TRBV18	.	CASSPQSGYSMNTEAFF	TGTGCCAGCTCACCACAATCAGGGTATAGTATGAACACTGAAGCTTTCTTT
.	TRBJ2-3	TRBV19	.	CASSSGATTDTQYF	TGTGCCAGTAGTTCGGGAGCGACCACAGATACGCAGTATTTT
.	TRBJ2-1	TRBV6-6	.	CASRSYNEQFF	TGTGCCAGCAGGTCTTACAATGAGCAGTTCTTC
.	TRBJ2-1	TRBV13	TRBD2	CASRPGGRGNEQFF	TGTGCCAGCAGGCCGGGGGGGCGAGGCAATGAGCAGTTCTTC
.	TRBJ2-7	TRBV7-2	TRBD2	CASSPPPAGGPYEQYF	TGTGCCAGCAGCCCCCCCCCAGCGGGGGGCCCCTACGAGCAGTACTTC
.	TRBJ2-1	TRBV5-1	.	CASSLVWTGDNEQFF	TGCGCCAGCAGCTTGGTATGGACGGGGGACAATGAGCAGTTCTTC
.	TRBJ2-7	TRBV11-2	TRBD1	CASSSRQGPTYEQYF	TGTGCCAGCAGCTCTCGACAGGGACCTACCTACGAGCAGTACTTC
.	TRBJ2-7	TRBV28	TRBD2	CASHGGAEQYF	TGTGCCAGCCACGGGGGGGCCGAGCAGTACTTC